Reported below is one T cell receptor beta chain. There are a few counts of this clone. The antigen it recognizes is unknown. Base qualities are missing; no much larger clone stands one base away. The collaborating institutions used their own protocols to collect whole blood in K2EDTA tubes. For TCRbeta analysis, collaborator samples were shipped as frozen whole blood, as isolated PBMCs, or as DNA extracted from either sample type. Trimming removed 5 bases from V and 5 bases from J, leaving 11 bases between the germline ends. Via the germline V gene, CDR1 is SGDLS and CDR2 YYNGEE. The CDR3 sequence holds 13 residues, the cysteine and phenylalanine included. Only CDR3 DNA remains: 39 bases, in frame from the first base. The sample comes from a study of blood T cell repertoires in COVID-19 (dated by TCRdb to the early 2020s). With regard to the full study: Samples from collaborators originated in the United States, Italy and Spain and spanned both the acute and convalescent phases of COVID-19. Samples came from the ongoing ImmuneRACE study (first 160 participants) plus 1,254 subjects from 6 global collaborators. Deeply sampled blood TCRbeta repertoires from subjects exposed to, actively infected with, or recovered from COVID-19 were included in the dataset. The sample metadata nearly always contained a de-identified subject ID, COVID-19 status, age in years and sex. The prospective study material was composed of cDNA or gDNA derived from T cells, B-cell-depleted T cells, or PBMCs. The repertoires were released in a freely available public database intended as a resource for research on the immune response to SARS-CoV-2. HLA class I and class II types, where available, came from metadata supplied by the sample provider rather than from assay-based typing. Overall results and qualifications from the work: Clinical and demographic metadata were provided uncurated, with the amount varying by source and participant.

TCRbeta CDR3 regions were amplified from genomic DNA using the immunoSEQ Assay, a bias-controlled multiplex PCR. In the paper's pipeline: Nucleated cell counts per sample were estimated from amplification of reference gene primers within the assay. To quantify the absolute abundance of each unique TCRbeta CDR3 rearrangement, sequence reads were collapsed and filtered. For each sample, productive Simpson clonality was calculated as the square root of Simpson's diversity index over productive rearrangements. TCRdb retrieved this table from immuneACCESS and kept in-frame rearrangements only. Not all clones are present; in checked studies, unresolved V genes account for under half, and no reason is known for the remainder. V, J and clone size derive from that table, while D and trimming were established from the DNA sequence. This sample is represented by 170,000 or so clones; roughly 83% of them were singletons. The ten largest account for around 14% of the sample.

The sequence came from a young man with active or convalescent COVID-19. Recombination joined TRBV9 with TRBJ2-1, with TRBD2 perhaps the D gene, on 6 matching bases. Sequenced sample: peripheral blood. The nucleotides read TGTGCCAGCAGTAGCGGAACTAACAATGAGCAGTTCTTC. Translated, it gives CASSSGTNNEQFF.